One TCR beta chain is described in this entry. Its recognized antigen is unknown. Base qualities were left out, and no much larger clone turns up one base away. Patients with autoimmune disease history or receiving systemic immunosuppression were excluded from the trial. Peripheral blood for TCR sequencing was collected from all dose cohorts at baseline, on cycle 4 day 1, and on cycle 7 day 1. The samples were drawn from a first-in-human, open-label, multicenter phase I dose-escalation trial of ivuxolimab. Adults with locally advanced or metastatic melanoma, renal cell carcinoma, hepatocellular carcinoma or head and neck squamous cell carcinoma were enrolled in the trial. CD4+ and CD8+ T cells were sorted separately from peripheral blood before TCR sequencing. Genomic DNA was extracted from sorted cells for sequencing of the TCRbeta CDR3 region. TCRbeta CDR3 regions were sequenced using the immunoSEQ Assay. The table was pulled from immuneACCESS by TCRdb, which kept in-frame rearrangements only. Such tables lose some clones; where checked, under half of the loss comes from unresolved V genes, and the rest has no known cause. The sample table shows about 98,000 clones, and more than 85% are seen once. The ten largest clonotypes hold around 0.8% of the sample.

The data originate from a study of OX40 agonist ivuxolimab in advanced cancers. General notes on the study: Ivuxolimab was an agonistic, fully human IgG2 monoclonal antibody directed against OX40 (CD134), a costimulatory receptor. Intravenous ivuxolimab was administered to patients every 2 weeks at six dose levels: 0.01, 0.1, 0.3, 1.5, 3 and 10 mg/kg. Of the roughly 54 dose-escalation patients, hepatocellular carcinoma was present in roughly 19, melanoma in around 15, renal cell carcinoma in 9 and head and neck cancer in 9. A male proportion of 75% to 85% and a mean age of 60 years, ranging from 23 to 79, were recorded for the dose-escalation cohort. Prior anti-PD-1, anti-PD-L1 or anti-CTLA-4 therapy was permitted, and checkpoint inhibitors had been received by about 44% of dose-escalation patients. Partial responses occurred in three dose-escalation patients: two with cutaneous melanoma and one with hepatocellular carcinoma. The purpose of peripheral TCRbeta sequencing was to test whether ivuxolimab changed TCR sequence diversity and led to clonal T-cell expansion. The monotherapy dose-escalation portion (N ≈ 52 patients) of the phase I ivuxolimab trial is reported in the paper. Broader findings and caveats from the paper: After ivuxolimab, CD8+ T cells had more expanded clones than CD4+ T cells on average. Antigen specificity was not determined for the clonally expanded peripheral T cells. Partial responders in the 0.1-3.0 mg/kg groups had among the lowest normalized peripheral clonal expansion, especially among CD8+ T cells. At doses of 0.1 to 3.0 mg/kg, clonal expansion of both CD4+ and CD8+ blood T cells was observed from baseline to week 6. Low levels of normalized T-cell clonal expansion were also seen in some patients who did not respond.

The TCR comes from an adult with an advanced solid tumor such as melanoma, head and neck, liver or kidney cancer. The specimen was CD4+ or CD8+ T cells sorted from blood, collected in a trial of the OX40 agonist ivuxolimab.

Here the CDR3 is given as CASSLDRMEVTQYF. Read as DNA, the sequence is TGTGCCAGCAGCTTGGATAGGATGGAAGTGACCCAGTACTTC. The chain joins TRBV5-8 to TRBJ2-5, with no confidently assigned D gene. According to the germline V gene, CDR1 reads SGHTS and CDR2 reads YDEGEE. V is cut by 0 bases and J by 7 bases, and the space between the germline ends is 13 bases. The CDR3 runs 14 amino acids, cysteine and phenylalanine included. The kept DNA is CDR3 alone, 42 bases in frame from the first base.